This T cell receptor (beta chain) derives from a study of naive and memory T cell subsets. Findings and caveats of the study: This RNA-based method may be sensitive to activation-related transcript changes.

CDR3 size: 13 residues. V dropped 5 bases and J dropped 1 base, with 8 bases sitting between them. A UMI-containing oligonucleotide was joined by 3' ligation to the TCR cDNA template. Adult healthy volunteers gave 2.5 ml peripheral blood for whole-blood RNA. About this clonotype: What it binds is unknown.

Four PCR rounds used nested alpha and beta constant region primers plus the SP2 primer. TCRdb re-called the 5' RACE reads through MiXCR, storing one row per CDR3 protein. The sample includes 25,000 to 35,000 distinct CDR3 sequences, roughly a sixth of them seen just once. The source of this sequence is a female donor in good health. This rearrangement joins TRBV12-3 or TRBV12-4 to TRBJ1-1; TRBD1 might be the D (5 bases). The CDR3 nucleotides read TGTGCCAGCAGTCCTACAGGGAACACTGAAGCTTTCTTT. Encoded protein: CASSPTGNTEAFF.